The clone carrying this T cell receptor beta chain was detected only a few times. Its specificity is unknown. These data come from a study of T cells after yellow fever vaccination. Overall study results and limits: Most clones from primary vaccination resurfaced after the booster (approximately 97% CD4, over 75% CD8). Abundant bulk-derived clonotypes could contaminate FACS-sorted repertoires. Among all clonotypes, a small share was observed in both CD4 and CD8 compartments.

Germline CDR1 reads SGHRS; CDR2 reads YFSETQ. The trim removed 10 bases at V and 6 bases at J, leaving 10 bases unmatched. This CDR3 has 13 amino acids. By 5'RACE template switching, TCR cDNA was produced, with a universal primer site and UMIs added in the process. Using its own MiXCR run on the 5' RACE reads, TCRdb lists one record per CDR3 protein. The data hold more than 350,000 distinct CDR3 sequences, with approximately 10% observed a single time. This material consisted of PBMCs, taken on the day of the first yellow fever vaccination. This chain links TRBV5-1 with TRBJ2-7; the match to TRBD1 covers 10 bases. The TCR was taken from a man in his late teens or twenties who received the YFV17D yellow fever vaccine. In DNA form, the CDR3 reads TGCGCCTATGATGACAGGGGGCAGGTCGAGCAGTACGTC. Residues: CAYDDRGQVEQYV.